The 8 T cell receptor beta chains listed next were all sequenced from one sample in a study of T-cell memory formation after mild COVID-19. TCRdb ran MiXCR on the 5' RACE reads and lists one entry per CDR3 protein. Of 450,000 to 650,000 distinct CDR3 sequences in the sample, approximately 19% are singletons; the top ten hold around 11%. Sequencing was carried out using PBMCs or a T cell subset sorted from them (not recorded which). These receptors all come from an adult woman who had mild COVID-19 (a few samples of this study predate the infection). Cell type and time point are not known.

Ten or more counts support this clonotype. DNA for the CDR3: TGTGCCAGCAGCTTAGGTTTGGGAAGCGGAGAGACCCAGTACTTC. Protein: CASSLGLGSGETQYF. V and J are TRBV7-6 and TRBJ2-5, with a possible D match to TRBD2 (5 bases). This CDR3 is built from 15 residues. The germline CDR1 and CDR2 sequences are SGHVS and FNYEAQ. V lost 1 base, J lost 4 bases, and 13 bases lay in between.

The chain uses TRBV7-6 and TRBJ2-6; 11 nucleotides agree with TRBD1. The CDR3 runs to 18 residues. Germline V gene lookup returns CDR1 SGHVS and CDR2 FNYEAQ. J was trimmed by 0 bases and V by 5 bases; bases with no gene match: 6. CDR3: CASSRSGTGGSGANVLTF. CDR3 in DNA: TGTGCCAGCAGCCGATCCGGGACAGGGGGCTCTGGGGCCAACGTCCTGACTTTC.

The chain joins TRBV28 to TRBJ2-5, with D uncertain. With 6 bases removed from V and 2 bases from J, the gap between germline ends came to 13 bases. This CDR3 spans 14 amino acids. Germline loops: CDR1 MDHEN, CDR2 SYDVKM. CDR3 coding DNA: TGTGCCAGCAGACCAGAGGTCAGGCAAGAGACCCAGTACTTC. As protein: CASRPEVRQETQYF.

This clonotype was counted between two and nine times. The chain employs TRBV6-5 and TRBJ1-2; 10 bases are a match to TRBD1. The CDR3 runs to 15 residues. The germline CDR1 and CDR2 sequences are MNHEY and SVGAGI. The junction had 8 bases not matched to a gene; V was cut back by 6 bases and J by 4 bases. Here the CDR3 reads CASRPGTGVGYGYTF. DNA for the CDR3: TGTGCCAGCAGGCCCGGGACAGGGGTCGGCTATGGCTACACCTTC.

CDR3 region: CASSLNYPGETQYF. The CDR3 DNA reads TGTGCCAGCAGTTTGAACTATCCGGGGGAGACCCAGTACTTC. J is TRBJ2-5 and V is TRBV12-3 or TRBV12-4; tentatively, D is TRBD2 (5 bases). The length of the CDR3 is 14 residues. V dropped 3 bases and J dropped 5 bases, with 13 bases sitting between them.

V usage is TRBV12-5 and J usage is TRBJ2-2, with 12 bases identical to TRBD1. The CDR3 runs to 15 residues. Germline V gene sequence: CDR1 LGHNT, CDR2 FRNRAP. The ends lost 5 bases at V and 6 bases at J; junction bases unmatched: 4. CDR3 loop: CASGTGQGAPGELFF. The CDR3 bases are TGTGCTAGTGGTACGGGACAGGGGGCGCCCGGGGAGCTGTTTTTT.

The chain recombines TRBV5-1 with TRBJ2-2; D gene ambiguous. V dropped 4 bases and J dropped 6 bases, with 10 bases sitting between them. The CDR3 covers 13 residues. CDR1 and CDR2 (germline): SGHRS, YFSETQ. CDR3 coding DNA: TGCGCCAGCAGCGAAATTCAGCCCGGGGAGCTGTTTTTT. Protein sequence: CASSEIQPGELFF.

V is TRBV7-6 and J is TRBJ2-5; no definite D call. The germline V gene has CDR1 SGHVS and CDR2 FNYEAQ. V was cut by 5 bases and J by 5 bases, with 12 bases left in between. This CDR3 contains 13 residues. CDR3 in DNA: TGTGCCAGCAGCACCGTTAATAGGGAGACCCAGTACTTC. Translated: CASSTVNRETQYF.